Below, 9 T cell receptor beta chains from the same sample are listed, as sequenced in a study of CD8 T cells in ankylosing spondylitis. TCRdb fed the 5' RACE reads into MiXCR, producing one record per CDR3 protein. This table holds approximately 150,000 distinct CDR3 sequences, 25% to 35% found once. Material: synovial fluid, either unsorted or a sorted T cell fraction (not recorded which). Receptor source: a male donor with ankylosing spondylitis.

This clonotype was seen at least ten times. This chain links TRBV3-1 with TRBJ1-1, with a tentative D call TRBD1 (6 bases). Per the germline V gene, CDR1 is LGHDT and CDR2 is YNNKEL (reference sequence). V lost 5 bases and J lost 1, with 11 bases in between. The CDR3 contains 14 residues. In nucleotides, the CDR3 is TGTGCCAGCAGCGACCGGGACAAGAACACTGAAGCTTTCTTT. Translation gives CASSDRDKNTEAFF.

This clonotype was counted many times. V gene TRBV20-1 combines with J gene TRBJ2-3; 11 bases are a match to TRBD2. Germline trimming cut 0 bases from V and 0 bases from J; bases unmatched to any gene: 8. The CDR3 covers 18 residues. From germline, CDR1 is DFQATT and CDR2 SNEGSKA (reference sequence). CDR3 residues: CSARDRASGGRSTDTQYF. The CDR3 DNA is TGCAGTGCTAGAGATCGGGCTAGCGGGGGGCGGAGCACAGATACGCAGTATTTT.

This clonotype turned up a few times. The J gene is TRBJ1-6, the V gene TRBV3-1; 7 bases line up with TRBD1. With V trimmed by 4 bases and J by 6 bases, 3 bases remained unmatched. Per the germline V gene, CDR1 is LGHDT and CDR2 is YNNKEL (reference sequence). This CDR3 region has 14 residues. This chain's CDR3 is CASSLRDSNSPLHF. Here the CDR3 DNA reads TGTGCCAGCAGCCTCCGGGACAGTAATTCACCCCTCCACTTT.

The rearrangement links TRBV12-3 or TRBV12-4 to TRBJ1-5, with 7 bases that match TRBD1. V was pared by 3 bases and J by 4 bases, with 3 bases of the junction left unmatched. The CDR3 is 14 amino acids. CDR3 sequence reads: CASSLDRPNQPQHF. CDR3 DNA: TGTGCCAGCAGTTTGGACAGGCCTAATCAGCCCCAGCATTTT.

Many counts were recorded for this clonotype. This chain connects TRBV6-2 or TRBV6-3 to TRBJ2-7; D remains ambiguous. CDR1 is MNHEY, CDR2 SVGEGT, per germline. This CDR3 has 13 residues. Trimming shortened V by 0 bases and J by 4 bases, and 7 bases separated the two germline ends. In DNA form, the CDR3 reads TGTGCCAGCAGTTACTCGGGCCGGTACGAGCAGTACTTC. Amino acid sequence: CASSYSGRYEQYF.

The chain uses TRBV12-3 or TRBV12-4 and TRBJ1-2; D is perhaps TRBD1 (5 bases). The CDR3 loop spans 14 amino acids. With 6 bases removed from V and 0 bases from J, the gap between germline ends came to 11 bases. CDR3 DNA: TGTGCCAGCAGCCAGGGAAGACCTAACTATGGCTACACCTTC. It yields the protein CASSQGRPNYGYTF.

This clonotype was counted at least ten times. J is TRBJ2-1 and V is TRBV3-1; a possible D gene is TRBD2 (7 bases). The CDR3 consists of 15 residues. CDR1 LGHDT and CDR2 YNNKEL come from the germline V gene (reference sequence). Trimming removed 1 base from V and 5 bases from J, with 12 bases in between. This chain's CDR3 is CASSQGGGQHNEQFF. The CDR3 coding sequence is TGTGCCAGCAGCCAAGGGGGGGGGCAACACAATGAGCAGTTCTTC.

A few counts support this clonotype. The chain employs TRBV6-1 and TRBJ1-2; 7 nucleotides agree with TRBD1. Germline values: CDR1 MNHNS, CDR2 SASEGT. The CDR3 covers 13 residues. V lost 9 bases to trimming and J lost 4 bases; unmatched junction nucleotides: 8. The CDR3 region is CARDSGTAYGYTF. In nucleotides, the CDR3 is TGTGCCAGAGACTCCGGGACAGCCTATGGCTACACCTTC.

The rearrangement links TRBV6-1 to TRBJ2-7; 7 nucleotides align to TRBD1. CDR3 length equals 17 residues. Germline CDR1 MNHNS, CDR2 SASEGT. The junction had 17 bases not matched to a gene; V was cut back by 6 bases and J by 3 bases. The DNA of the CDR3 is TGTGCCAGCAGCTGGGGATTAGACAGGGCGGTCCTCTACGAGCAGTACTTC. Translating gives CASSWGLDRAVLYEQYF.